What follows are 27 T cell receptor beta chains derived from one specimen sequenced in a study of blood T cell repertoires in COVID-19. Clones were sequenced by immunoSEQ multiplex PCR, and TCRdb holds only the in-frame ones, with some missing. The sample holds fewer than 110,000 clones, 84% seen once. The sample was peripheral blood. The receptors here all came from a human donor in a cohort sampled during active COVID-19.

The rearrangement links TRBV7-3 to TRBJ2-1, with 11 nucleotides matching TRBD1. The CDR3 runs 16 residues. Germline V gives CDR1 SGHTA, CDR2 FQGTGA. After removal of 2 bases from V and 7 bases from J, the junction contained 7 bases not matched to a gene. In DNA form, the CDR3 reads TGTGCCAGCAGCTTAGGGTTGGACAGGGGGCAAAATGAGCAGTTCTTC. This encodes CASSLGLDRGQNEQFF.

This clone turned up a few times. V and J are TRBV6-2 or TRBV6-3 and TRBJ1-5; perhaps TRBD1 as D (6 bases). The CDR3 consists of 17 residues. Germline lookup yields CDR1 MNHEY and CDR2 SVGEGT. Trimming left V 4 bases short and J 0 bases short, with 16 bases between. Here the CDR3 reads CASSSRPQGSSNQPQHF. CDR3 nucleotides: TGTGCCAGCAGTTCTCGCCCACAGGGTAGTAGCAATCAGCCCCAGCATTTT.

This clone was counted once. The V gene is TRBV11-1, the J gene TRBJ2-5; 12 bases line up with TRBD2. This CDR3 has 15 amino acids. V dropped 5 bases and J dropped 5; count of bases not matched to a gene: 6. Germline V CDR1 and CDR2: SGHAT, FQDESV (reference sequence). The CDR3 here is CASSPLAGGRETQYF. The DNA of the CDR3 is TGTGCCAGCAGCCCCCTAGCGGGGGGGCGGGAGACCCAGTACTTC. The variable domain in full, completed from reference TRBV11-1 and TRBJ2-5, reads EAEVAQSPRYKITEKSQAVAFWCDPISGHATLYWYRQILGQGPELLVQFQDESVVDDSQLPKDRFSAERLKGVDSTLKIQPAELGDSAMYLCASSPLAGGRETQYFGPGTRLLVL.

CDR3 sequence: CASSLWLWGERAQHF. CDR3 nucleotides: TGCGCCAGCAGCTTGTGGCTTTGGGGGGAACGGGCCCAGCATTTT. The chain couples TRBV5-1 to TRBJ1-5; maybe TRBD1 (5 bases). This CDR3 spans 15 amino acids. Trimming removed 1 base from V and 11 bases from J, with 19 bases in between. The germline V gene encodes CDR1 SGHRS and CDR2 YFSETQ.

The rearrangement uses TRBV6-5 and TRBJ2-5, with D unresolved. Between the trimmed V and J ends, which lost 11 bases and 0 bases, there was a span of 13 bases. The CDR3 extends over 13 amino acids. Germline V lookup: CDR1 MNHEY, CDR2 SVGAGI. CDR3: CAAQRVYQETQYF. The CDR3 coding sequence is TGTGCCGCCCAGCGAGTGTACCAAGAGACCCAGTACTTC.

The genes are TRBV25-1 and TRBJ1-6; 7 nucleotides agree with TRBD1. The germline gives CDR1 MGHDK, CDR2 SYGVNS. The CDR3 spans 13 residues. The trim removed 6 bases at V and 13 bases at J, leaving 9 bases unmatched. Here the CDR3 DNA reads TGTGCCAGCAGAGACAGGGTGGTGGGGCCCCTCCACTTT. It encodes CASRDRVVGPLHF. Combining the CDR3 with reference TRBV25-1 and TRBJ1-6 gives the whole variable domain EADIYQTPRYLVIGTGKKITLECSQTMGHDKMYWYQQDPGMELHLIHYSYGVNSTEKGDLSSESTVSRIRTEHFPLTLESARPSHTSQYLCASRDRVVGPLHFGNGTRLTVT.

The chain recombines TRBV6-5 with TRBJ1-5; 8 positions agree with TRBD1. The CDR3 sequence is 15 residues long. The germline gives CDR1 MNHEY, CDR2 SVGAGI. Trimming cost V 9 bases and J 0 bases; bases outside gene matches: 7. The CDR3 DNA sequence: TGTGCCAGTGCCGGGACAGGATTTAGCAATCAGCCCCAGCATTTT. It is translated as CASAGTGFSNQPQHF.

Concerning this clone: One junction end does not reproduce the germline sequence, and a read error may be involved. DNA for the CDR3: TGTGCTAGCAGCTCAGCGGGCGTTGGTGCTTTCTTT. Translating gives CASSSAGVGAFF. The chain recombines TRBV7-7 with TRBJ1-1; D unresolved. This CDR3 comprises 12 residues. Germline loops: CDR1 SSHAT, CDR2 FNYEAQ (reference sequence).

This clone was recorded a few times. The chain uses TRBV9 and TRBJ2-3; 10 bases agree with TRBD2. There are 15 residues in the CDR3. V lost 3 bases to trimming and J lost 5 bases; unmatched junction nucleotides: 6. Germline V gives CDR1 SGDLS, CDR2 YYNGEE. The CDR3 loop is CASSGGLANRDTQYF. The CDR3 region has the DNA TGTGCCAGCAGCGGGGGACTAGCGAACCGAGATACGCAGTATTTT.

This clone was seen at least ten times. This sequence joins TRBV7-3 and TRBJ2-7; D is perhaps TRBD2 (6 bases). V lost 2 bases, J lost 3 bases, and 11 bases lay in between. Looked up from germline, CDR1 is SGHTA and CDR2 is FQGTGA. This CDR3 contains 14 residues. In nucleotides, the CDR3 is TGTGCCAGCAGCTTAGGGGGGAAGGGCTACGAGCAGTACTTC. Translating gives CASSLGGKGYEQYF.

The chain couples TRBV18 to TRBJ2-3; 8 nucleotides match TRBD2. CDR1 and CDR2 (germline): KGHSH, LQKENI. The V gene end was trimmed by 3 bases and the J gene end by 4 bases; junction bases not matched to a gene: 6. The CDR3 loop spans 15 amino acids. The CDR3 is CASSPAGGAPDTQYF. In DNA, the CDR3 is TGTGCCAGCTCACCCGCCGGGGGGGCCCCAGATACGCAGTATTTT. Based on the CDR3 plus reference TRBV18 and TRBJ2-3, the full variable domain is NAGVMQNPRHLVRRRGQEARLRCSPMKGHSHVYWYRQLPEEGLKFMVYLQKENIIDESGMPKERFSAEFPKEGPSILRIQQVVRGDSAAYFCASSPAGGAPDTQYFGPGTRLTVL.

The J gene is TRBJ1-4, the V gene TRBV4-2; D may be TRBD1 (5 bases). Germline V CDR1 and CDR2: LGHNA, YNFKEQ. Trimming removed 0 bases at V and 5 bases at J, with 13 bases between. The CDR3 is made up of 16 amino acids. For the CDR3, the DNA is TGTGCCAGCAGCCAAGAAAAGGGGTCGGCCAATGAAAAACTGTTTTTT. This encodes CASSQEKGSANEKLFF.

This chain joins TRBV5-1 and TRBJ1-3, with D unclear. Germline assignment: CDR1 SGHRS and CDR2 YFSETQ. This CDR3 spans 16 amino acids. The V gene lost 4 bases and the J gene lost 0 bases, with 14 bases spanning the gap. CDR3 in DNA: TGCGCCAGCAGCCCCCGCATGGCGGGCTCTGGAAACACCATATATTTT. It is translated as CASSPRMAGSGNTIYF.

The CDR3 region is CASSLRESDTQYF. The CDR3 region has the DNA TGTGCCAGCAGCTTACGGGAATCCGATACGCAGTATTTT. V is TRBV7-2 and J is TRBJ2-3; D possibly corresponds to TRBD2 (5 bases). The CDR3 is 13 residues long. Trimming removed 2 bases from V and 6 bases from J, with 9 bases in between. The germline V gene has CDR1 SGHTA and CDR2 FQGNSA.

The chain couples TRBV24-1 to TRBJ1-6; 7 positions match TRBD1. The J segment lost 0 bases and the V segment lost 0 bases, leaving 7 bases of the junction unmatched. From germline, CDR1 is KGHDR and CDR2 SFDVKD. The CDR3 extends over 19 amino acids. CDR3 loop: CATSDLRGQLSSYNSPLHF. In DNA, the CDR3 is TGTGCCACCAGTGATTTGAGGGGACAGTTGAGCTCCTATAATTCACCCCTCCACTTT.

V gene TRBV7-2 combines with J gene TRBJ2-3, with 9 nucleotides matching TRBD2. CDR1 is SGHTA and CDR2 is FQGNSA in the germline V gene. The CDR3 totals 18 residues. V dropped 3 bases and J dropped 0; count of bases not matched to a gene: 10. The CDR3 bases are TGTGCCAGCAGCTTGAGGTCTAGCGGGGCTACTAGCACAGATACGCAGTATTTT. Its protein is CASSLRSSGATSTDTQYF.

This chain links TRBV5-1 with TRBJ2-4; 7 nucleotides line up with TRBD1. The CDR3 is made up of 19 amino acids. The germline V gene encodes CDR1 SGHRS and CDR2 YFSETQ. V lost 1 base to trimming and J lost 1 base; unmatched junction nucleotides: 14. CDR3 in amino acids: CASSLLQTGSGMAKNIQYF. The CDR3 DNA sequence: TGCGCCAGCAGCTTGCTACAGACAGGGTCGGGGATGGCCAAAAACATTCAGTACTTC.

This clone was recorded only once. The genes are TRBV11-1 and TRBJ1-2, with a weak D call TRBD1 (6 bases). CDR3 length equals 13 residues. Germline V gene data show CDR1 as SGHAT and CDR2 as FQDESV (reference sequence). V lost 5 bases to trimming and J lost 4 bases, with 11 bases between them. The CDR3 nucleotides are TGTGCCAGCAGCCAAACAGGGAGCTATGGCTACACCTTC. This encodes CASSQTGSYGYTF.

This chain connects TRBV7-2 to TRBJ2-7, with 8 bases fitting TRBD1. This CDR3 is 14 amino acids long. Trimming at V came to 6 bases and at J to 5 bases, leaving 9 bases not matched to a gene. Germline assignment: CDR1 SGHTA and CDR2 FQGNSA. This chain's CDR3 is CASRPTGGRNEQYF. For the CDR3, the DNA is TGTGCCAGCAGACCTACAGGGGGTCGAAACGAGCAGTACTTC.

The chain joins TRBV10-3 to TRBJ1-5; 7 bases are shared with TRBD1. Germline lookup yields CDR1 ENHRY and CDR2 SYGVKD. The CDR3 sequence is 14 residues long. The J segment lost 7 bases and the V segment lost 11 bases, leaving 14 bases of the junction unmatched. This chain's CDR3 is CASRDSETVQPQHF. DNA of the CDR3: TGTGCCTCAAGGGACAGCGAGACTGTGCAGCCCCAGCATTTT.

The chain couples TRBV7-2 to TRBJ1-1; TRBD1 matches at 9 bases. With V trimmed by 7 bases and J by 6 bases, 12 bases remained unmatched. From germline, CDR1 is SGHTA and CDR2 FQGNSA. The CDR3 spans 15 residues. The CDR3 spells CASNFGTGIGSEAFF. The CDR3 region has the DNA TGTGCCAGCAACTTCGGGACAGGGATCGGCTCTGAAGCTTTCTTT.

In this sample, this clone turned up a few times. The V call is TRBV12-3 or TRBV12-4, the J call TRBJ2-3; D remains unclear. V was cut by 3 bases and J by 6 bases, with 7 bases left in between. This CDR3 spans 12 amino acids. CDR3 region: CASSFGWDTQYF. The CDR3 DNA reads TGTGCCAGCAGTTTCGGGTGGGATACGCAGTATTTT.

V gene TRBV29-1 combines with J gene TRBJ1-1; a possible D gene is TRBD1 (5 bases). Between the trimmed V and J ends, which lost 7 bases and 6 bases, there was a span of 18 bases. Germline V CDR1 and CDR2: SQVTM, ANQGSEA. The CDR3 loop spans 13 amino acids. The CDR3 loop reads CSAAVQGGAEAFF. The DNA for the CDR3 is TGCAGCGCTGCGGTTCAGGGCGGGGCTGAAGCTTTCTTT.

This clone has more than one count but fewer than ten. This chain connects TRBV15 to TRBJ1-1, with unresolved D. Germline-derived CDR1 and CDR2 are LNHNV and YYDKDF (reference sequence). This CDR3 is built from 13 residues. V lost 0 bases, J lost 3 bases, and 5 bases lay in between. The CDR3 region is CATSRDRDTEAFF. As DNA, the CDR3 is TGTGCCACCAGCAGAGATCGGGACACTGAAGCTTTCTTT.

The rearrangement uses TRBV19 and TRBJ2-3, with D maybe TRBD2 (5 bases). This CDR3 has 15 residues. V was trimmed by 5 bases and J by 1 base, leaving 13 bases between them. Germline V gives CDR1 LNHDA, CDR2 SQIVND (reference sequence). The CDR3 sequence is CASSPTPGGTDTQYF. As DNA, the CDR3 is TGTGCCAGTAGTCCTACTCCCGGGGGCACAGATACGCAGTATTTT.

The chain is built from TRBV7-2 and TRBJ1-2, with unresolved D. Germline lookup yields CDR1 SGHTA and CDR2 FQGNSA. V lost 1 base and J 8 bases, leaving 17 bases between the germline ends. There are 15 residues in the CDR3. In DNA, the CDR3 is TGTGCCAGCAGCTTAGATTCGGTTTTCGGGGTGGGCTACACCTTC. Its protein product is CASSLDSVFGVGYTF.

This rearrangement joins TRBV5-1 to TRBJ1-2, with D tentatively TRBD1 (6 bases). The V gene's germline CDR1 is SGHRS and CDR2 YFSETQ. The CDR3 totals 15 residues. V was shortened by 0 bases and J by 5 bases, with 14 bases between the two germline ends. CDR3: CASSLGAQGTYGYTF. CDR3 nucleotides: TGCGCCAGCAGCTTGGGGGCACAGGGAACATATGGCTACACCTTC.